The rows below give T cell receptor beta chains drawn from one sample of a study of beta chain features in type 1 diabetes. TCRdb's table, derived via immunoSEQ multiplex PCR, lists solely in-frame clones and lacks some. The table includes fewer than 350,000 clones, about 20% detected once. Sequencing was performed on naive CD4+ T cells from blood. The receptors here all came from a woman between 18 and 29 years old in good health. The conserved cysteine and the conserved F or W are not part of the CDR3 here.

TRBV30	TRBJ1-2	AWMEANYGYT
TRBV6-5	TRBJ2-7	ASTNDRAAYEQY
TRBV5-1	TRBJ2-3	ASSLVLTSGRSTDTQY
TRBV15	TRBJ2-7	ATSSLPASGLYYEQY
TRBV4-1	TRBJ2-2	ASSQIGEGGAGELF
TRBV5-1	TRBJ2-1	ASSLERGDEQF
TRBV6-6	TRBJ2-5	ASRPNSGGARETQY
TRBV4-1	TRBJ1-4	ASSHPDRANEKLF
TRBV29-1	TRBJ2-6	SAGRAGANVLT
TRBV18	TRBJ2-7	ASSPNGGVKIGNEQY
TRBV4-1	TRBJ2-2	ASSPGQGKGTGELF
TRBV19	TRBJ1-1	ASSIQPGVSAF
TRBV9	TRBJ2-3	ASSVVAAGGDTQY
TRBV30	TRBJ1-2	AYQDRVSYGYT
TRBV4-1	TRBJ2-3	ASSQPRGDTQY
TRBV4-1	TRBJ1-1	ASSQAGGRVGAF
TRBV10-3	TRBJ2-1	AISEWPGSNEQF
TRBV7-8	TRBJ2-5	ASTVGVGETQY
TRBV5-6	TRBJ2-7	ASRPDRVTYEQY
TRBV27	TRBJ2-3	ASNQQVPTQDTQY
TRBV4-2	TRBJ2-2	ASSQGDRENTGELF
TRBV30	TRBJ2-1	AWSRGSNNEQF
TRBV7-9	TRBJ2-6	ASSLAKIYSGANVLT
TRBV18	TRBJ2-3	ASSPPANADTQY
TRBV7-2	TRBJ2-7	ASSLNRGYYEQY
TRBV7-3	TRBJ2-2	ASSSTNTGELF
TRBV30	TRBJ2-5	AWSPSGQGPGTQY
TRBV25-1	TRBJ2-2	ASSLRGGRGRGTGELF
TRBV19	TRBJ1-2	ASSIRTGDGYT
TRBV7-9	TRBJ2-2	AGAEREAGELF
TRBV7-2	TRBJ1-1	ASRWDRGPAEAF
TRBV19	TRBJ2-7	ASSQRQAPYEQY
TRBV18	TRBJ2-3	ASSPGASTDTQY
TRBV7-2	TRBJ1-6	ASSGDRGSPLH
TRBV30	TRBJ1-1	AWSDQGDTEAF
TRBV28	TRBJ2-1	ASSSRGNEQF
TRBV25-1	TRBJ2-5	ASSESRGRLLQETQY
TRBV2	TRBJ2-1	ASSERGTGNEQF
TRBV30	TRBJ1-5	AWSVYRGDQPQH
TRBV4-1	TRBJ2-1	ASSHGWLWREGPNEQF
TRBV5-1	TRBJ2-3	ASALTGRADTQY
TRBV7-2	TRBJ1-3	ASSFRPFSGNTIY
TRBV5-1	TRBJ2-1	ASTSGQGSNEQF
TRBV4-1	TRBJ1-2	ASSLAESYGYT